The rows below give T cell receptor beta chains drawn from one sample of a study of control samples from healthy donors and cancer patients. Using immunoSEQ multiplex PCR, the repertoire was profiled, and TCRdb retains in-frame clones only, with some absent. Here the sample spans 140,000 or so clones, just under 95% being singletons. The sample was PBMCs. Receptor source: a man in his fifties or sixties with colorectal cancer. The CDR3 runs from the conserved cysteine through the conserved F or W. Fields, in order: clone size, D gene, V gene, J gene, CDR3 protein, CDR3 DNA. D genes are given only for firm matches. Not every row has a clone size; where given, it reads once, few, many or a size class.

NA	NA	TRBV6-2/TRBV6-3	TRBJ1-1	CASSYPTRNTEAFF	TGTGCCAGCAGTTATCCGACACGGAACACTGAAGCTTTCTTT
NA	TRBD1	TRBV30	TRBJ1-4	CAWSVGPGGNEKLFF	TGTGCCTGGAGTGTAGGTCCAGGGGGGAATGAAAAACTGTTTTTT
NA	NA	TRBV9	TRBJ1-5	CASSVGGTGNQPQHF	TGTGCCAGCAGCGTGGGGGGGACCGGCAATCAGCCCCAGCATTTT
once	NA	TRBV27	TRBJ1-2	CASSLTRQGLRYGYTF	TGTGCCAGCAGTTTGACGCGGCAGGGTCTACGCTATGGCTACACCTTC
NA	TRBD1	TRBV6-4	TRBJ2-2	CASSERTGSGELFF	TGTGCCAGCAGTGAGCGGACAGGGTCCGGGGAGCTGTTTTTT
NA	TRBD1	TRBV6-1	TRBJ1-5	CASSDRGIGNQPQHF	TGTGCCAGCAGTGACAGGGGGATTGGCAATCAGCCCCAGCATTTT
NA	TRBD2	TRBV9	TRBJ2-1	CASSVEGTSINEQFF	TGTGCCAGCAGCGTAGAAGGGACTAGCATCAATGAGCAGTTCTTC
NA	NA	TRBV27	TRBJ1-2	CASSFDGGSVGYYGYTF	TGTGCCAGCAGTTTCGATGGGGGTAGCGTAGGCTACTATGGCTACACCTTC
NA	NA	TRBV30	TRBJ2-7	CAGRLGQYREQYF	TGTGCCGGGAGGTTGGGACAGTACCGCGAGCAGTACTTC
once	NA	TRBV9	TRBJ1-6	CASSVDSGGNNSPLHF	TGTGCCAGCAGCGTAGATAGTGGAGGCAATAATTCACCCCTCCACTTT
once	TRBD1	TRBV28	TRBJ1-1	CAVRGWNTEAFF	TGTGCCGTCAGGGGGTGGAACACTGAAGCTTTCTTT
NA	NA	TRBV20-1	TRBJ1-2	CSASKPGADGYTF	TGCAGTGCTAGTAAGCCGGGGGCGGATGGCTACACCTTC
NA	NA	TRBV7-9	TRBJ2-3	CASSFWPSTDTQYF	TGTGCCAGCAGCTTTTGGCCCTCCACAGATACGCAGTATTTT
NA	NA	TRBV7-9	TRBJ1-5	CASSLNGHGQPQHF	TGTGCCAGCAGCTTAAATGGGCACGGTCAGCCCCAGCATTTT
NA	TRBD1	TRBV7-2	TRBJ1-6	CASSFRGQYNSPLHF	TGTGCCAGCAGCTTCAGGGGGCAGTATAATTCACCCCTCCACTTT
NA	NA	TRBV30	TRBJ2-7	CAGDRTSSYEQYF	TGTGCCGGCGACAGAACCAGCTCCTACGAGCAGTACTTC
once	TRBD1	TRBV4-1	TRBJ1-3	CASSRLGGPGSPSGNTIYF	TGCGCCAGCAGCCGTTTAGGGGGCCCGGGAAGTCCCTCTGGAAACACCATATATTTT
NA	NA	TRBV7-6	TRBJ2-3	CASSVRGLPDTQYF	TGTGCCAGCAGCGTGCGGGGGCTCCCGGATACGCAGTATTTT
once	TRBD2	TRBV2	TRBJ2-7	CASTLAGGTYEQYF	TGTGCCAGCACCCTAGCGGGGGGGACCTACGAGCAGTACTTC
NA	NA	TRBV30	TRBJ1-6	CAWSVLGFNSPLHF	TGTGCCTGGAGTGTACTTGGGTTTAATTCACCCCTCCACTTT
NA	TRBD1	TRBV2	TRBJ2-7	CASSPRDSYEQYF	TGTGCCAGCAGTCCACGGGACAGCTACGAGCAGTACTTC
NA	TRBD1	TRBV10-3	TRBJ1-1	CAISVQGETEAFF	TGTGCCATCAGTGTACAGGGGGAAACTGAAGCTTTCTTT
NA	NA	TRBV27	TRBJ1-2	CASSLWGGSDGYTF	TGTGCCAGCAGTTTATGGGGGGGCAGCGATGGCTACACCTTC
NA	NA	TRBV7-2	TRBJ2-5	CASSRPGSETQYF	TGTGCCAGCAGCCGCCCCGGGAGCGAGACCCAGTACTTC
NA	NA	TRBV7-7	TRBJ2-7	CASSLDPTYEQYF	TGTGCCAGCAGCTTAGACCCGACCTACGAGCAGTACTTC
NA	NA	TRBV6-5	TRBJ1-1	CASRPGGSDTEAFF	TGTGCCAGCAGGCCCGGGGGTAGTGACACTGAAGCTTTCTTT
NA	TRBD2	TRBV7-8	TRBJ2-1	CASSLGATSGGENEQFF	TGTGCCAGCAGCTTAGGGGCTACTAGCGGGGGTGAGAATGAGCAGTTCTTC
NA	NA	TRBV2	TRBJ1-1	CASKRGTVPAFF	TGTGCCAGCAAGAGGGGAACTGTGCCGGCTTTCTTT